The sequence of this T cell receptor beta chain was determined in a study of OX40 agonist ivuxolimab in advanced cancers. Study-wide background: The treatment was a fully human IgG2 OX40 agonist, ivuxolimab. Checkpoint inhibitors had been given previously to 35% to 50% of patients.

The data were produced by immunoSEQ multiplex PCR, yet TCRdb's version contains in-frame clones alone and is incomplete. The table lists 55,000 to 70,000 clones, 75% to 90% of them singletons. In this sample, this clone turned up once. Its antigen is currently unknown. CDR3 size: 14 residues. The trim removed 7 bases at V and 6 bases at J, leaving 9 bases unmatched. CDR1 and CDR2 from the germline V gene are LNHDA and SQIVND (reference sequence). Study outcomes and limitations: At doses 0.1 to 3.0 mg/kg, CD4+ and CD8+ clones expanded.

The chain is built from TRBV19 and TRBJ2-1; 7 bases map to TRBD2. The clonotype comes from an adult with an advanced solid tumor such as melanoma, head and neck, liver or kidney cancer. The sequencing here drew on CD4+ or CD8+ T cells sorted from blood, taken in a trial of the OX40 agonist ivuxolimab. The CDR3 DNA sequence: TGTGCCAGTAACCGTGGGGGAGGGACCAATGAGCAGTTCTTC. It codes for CASNRGGGTNEQFF.